This record concerns one T cell receptor beta chain sequence. There is no known antigen for this receptor. It has no much larger one-base neighbor in the sample; base qualities were not kept. TCR beta CDR3 regions were sequenced from DNA using the immunoSEQ Assay. As for the authors' bioinformatics: To compute T cell density, TCR beta template counts were normalized to usable DNA, which was estimated by amplifying housekeeping genes. Using the preseqR package, richness was estimated by extrapolating to 120,000 templates for tissue samples and 400,000 templates for PBMC samples. Clonality was taken to be one minus Pielou's evenness. Tissue-enriched TCRs were identified by differential abundance testing using productive amino-acid clonotypes, minimum total count 5 and alpha 0.1. The Jaccard Index and the Morisita Overlap Index were used to quantify repertoire overlap between compartments. GLIPH clustered TCR beta CDR3s with public tetramer-defined viral CDR3s; viral motifs required at least three viral sequences plus V-gene enrichment. In TCRdb, the immuneACCESS table is reduced to in-frame sequences with V and J assigned. These tables do not hold every clone; where another copy was compared, an unresolved V gene accounts for under half, and the others remain unexplained. D and trimming come from the DNA, and the V and J calls and clone size come from that table. The sample profile shows roughly 24,000 clones; approximately 90% of them were found once. 4% to 4.5% of the sample is taken by the ten largest.

At diagnosis, tumor, uninvolved tumor-adjacent lung and peripheral blood were collected and then preserved as a mix of FFPE and fresh-frozen material. Blood samples were analyzed as peripheral blood mononuclear cells for TCR repertoire profiling. This entry belongs to a study of T cells in localized non-small cell lung cancer (dated by TCRdb to the early 2020s). Looking at the study overall: The study analyzed T cell repertoires of over 200 early-stage NSCLC patients, comparing tumors and uninvolved tumor-adjacent lungs. All 240 or so NSCLC patients in the cohort were treatment-naive and had localized lung tumors that were resected. NSCLC patients had a mean age of approximately 66 years, and more than 120 were male and about 110 female. Paper-wide results and their limitations: Higher blood T cell density associated with longer overall survival, while higher adjacent-lung clonality associated with shorter survival. Since the design was exploratory, TCR variables were selected using unadjusted p-values with no false-discovery rate correction. Of the top 100 tumor clones, a median of 57 were detected in paired uninvolved adjacent lung; under 30 were also among that lung's top 100. Multi-region tumor sequencing was not performed, so intratumor heterogeneity could not be excluded. Uninvolved tumor-adjacent lung showed the highest T cell clonality, higher than tumor, which suggests more focused antigenic responses in the uninvolved tumor-adjacent lung.

The origin of this receptor is a female donor at least 60 years old with stage II squamous cell lung carcinoma. The input for sequencing was peripheral blood, taken before any cancer treatment.

The CDR3 is CASSFDTDTQYF. At the DNA level, the sequence is TGTGCCAGCAGCTTTGACACAGATACGCAGTATTTT. In this chain, TRBV7-2 is recombined with TRBJ2-3, with an unclear D gene assignment. The trim is 3 bases for V and 2 bases for J, with a gap of 3 bases between the germline ends. CDR1 and CDR2 (SGHTA, FQGNSA) derive from the germline V gene. The CDR3 measures 12 amino acids from cysteine to phenylalanine. Only CDR3 DNA remains: 36 bases, in frame from the first base. The full variable domain, with segments outside the CDR3 supplied by the reference TRBV7-2 and TRBJ2-3 proteins, appears as GAGVSQSPSNKVTEKGKDVELRCDPISGHTALYWYRQSLGQGLEFLIYFQGNSAPDKSGLPSDRFSAERTGGSVSTLTIQRTQQEDSAVYLCASSFDTDTQYFGPGTRLTVL.